The 5 T cell receptor beta chains below all came from one sample that was sequenced in a study of OX40 agonist ivuxolimab in advanced cancers. The protocol was immunoSEQ multiplex PCR, while the TCRdb copy is restricted to in-frame clones and leaves out a portion. The sample holds about 110,000 clones, approximately 89% seen once. The sequences come from CD4+ or CD8+ T cells sorted from blood, collected in a trial of the OX40 agonist ivuxolimab. Receptors originate from an adult with an advanced solid tumor such as melanoma, head and neck, liver or kidney cancer.

The V and J genes are TRBV9 and TRBJ1-3; a possible D gene is TRBD1 (6 bases). Germline V gene data show CDR1 as SGDLS and CDR2 as YYNGEE. Trimming removed 2 bases at V and 4 bases at J, with 13 bases between. This CDR3 is built from 15 residues. Here the CDR3 reads CASSVTGQDGNTIYF. The CDR3 DNA is TGTGCCAGCAGCGTCACAGGGCAGGACGGAAACACCATATATTTT.

The chain is built from TRBV19 and TRBJ2-2; 7 bases are a match to TRBD1. The V segment lost 10 bases and the J segment 0 bases; nucleotides outside the gene matches: 8. The CDR3 sequence is 15 residues long. Germline V CDR1 and CDR2: LNHDA, SQIVND (reference sequence). Written as DNA, the CDR3 is TGTGCCACCAGGACAGGCCCCGCGAACACCGGGGAGCTGTTTTTT. This gives the protein CATRTGPANTGELFF.

V is TRBV7-9 and J is TRBJ2-7; no reliable D call. Trimming took off 5 bases at V and 6 bases at J, with 17 bases between the two ends. The V gene's germline CDR1 is SEHNR and CDR2 FQNEAQ (reference sequence). The CDR3 runs to 14 residues. The CDR3 DNA reads as TGTGCCAGCAGCATCGATACGCCACATCCCGAGCAGTACTTC. It specifies CASSIDTPHPEQYF.

The genes are TRBV30 and TRBJ2-7, with 11 bases lining up with TRBD1. This CDR3 is built from 14 residues. With V trimmed by 3 bases and J by 5 bases, 6 bases remained unmatched. In germline, CDR1 is GTSNPN, CDR2 SVGIG (reference sequence). This chain's CDR3 is CAWSNGDRGNEQYF. In DNA form, the CDR3 reads TGTGCCTGGAGCAACGGGGACAGGGGGAACGAGCAGTACTTC.

The chain recombines TRBV6-1 with TRBJ1-2; D remains unclear. Trimming shortened V by 1 base and J by 6 bases, and 9 bases separated the two germline ends. The CDR3 length is 13 residues. Germline V gives CDR1 MNHNS, CDR2 SASEGT. The CDR3 is CASSEEGSNGYTF. The CDR3 DNA reads TGTGCCAGCAGTGAAGAGGGCAGCAATGGCTACACCTTC.